The entry that follows covers one TCR beta chain sequence. A few counts support this clonotype. Its antigen is still unknown. No clone much larger than this one lies a single base away; base qualities are absent. This entry belongs to a study of post-analysis software for immune sequencing data (dated by TCRdb to 2013 to 2016). Background for the entire study: Recorded disease courses included relapsing-remitting, secondary progressive and progressive-relapsing multiple sclerosis, with some patients lacking subtype annotation. The patient repertoires were compared against more than 10 previously published healthy control repertoires obtained from donors aged about 6 to 27 years. A subset of samples was prepared in parallel using single-end sample barcoding, then pooled and co-amplified after Illumina adapter ligation.

The germline V end is reduced by 3 bases and the J end by 14 bases; junction bases left unmatched: 10. The CDR3 goes from the cysteine to the phenylalanine over 15 residues. Only the CDR3 DNA is retained, 45 bases long and in frame from the first base. Study-wide findings and limitations: Compared with controls, multiple sclerosis patients had significantly lower normalized Chao1 diversity, a finding suggesting substantial peripheral T-cell clonal expansion. Direct clustering with F measure revealed strong co-clustering of samples prepared in the same batch, which led to a batch-effect correction. The multiple sclerosis patient group was slightly younger than the control group. Roughly 5 TRBV segments, including TRBV5-6, TRBV5-1 and TRBV20-1, were significantly more frequent in patients than controls.

To demonstrate the VDJtools post-analysis software, TCR beta repertoires were profiled from the peripheral blood of 13 young patients with multiple sclerosis. Multiple sclerosis patients were children and adolescents aged roughly 6 to 17 years. Library preparation used PCR. Sequenced using an Illumina HiSeq 2500. To reduce PCR and sequencing biases, unique molecular identifiers were built into the TCR beta cDNA libraries. Every 1 to 10 million input T cells yielded 500,000 or so cDNA molecules, meaning each molecule approximated one T cell. The patient libraries were prepared and sequenced using the same protocol as the earlier healthy control dataset. Samples belonging to the same batch were prepared together, multiplexed and sequenced on a shared HiSeq lane. Under the source paper's analysis protocol: Raw barcoded reads were processed with MIGEC, and single-read molecular identifier groups were discarded before consensus assembly and CDR3 extraction. VDJtools was used for post-analysis of the clonotype tables, with diversity normalized by down-sampling every dataset to the smallest sample size. Repertoire overlap clustering matched CDR3 amino acid but not nucleotide sequences to correct batch-related cross-sample contamination. TCRdb reanalyzed the raw reads on its own, using fastp at Q25 for trimming and MiXCR for clone calling, and kept in-frame beta chains. Each entry merges the rows of one CDR3 protein and shows their most common DNA and genes. It is TCRdb's table, rather than the study itself, that gives the V and J calls and clone size. In all, the sample holds hundreds of thousands of distinct CDR3 sequences, and around 27% of those were seen once. Jointly, the top ten make up around 0.55% of the sample.

This TCR came from a girl aged 10 to 17 with multiple sclerosis. The receptor chain draws on TRBV12-3 or TRBV12-4 and TRBJ1-6, with TRBD1 matching 10 junction bases. Sequenced sample: blood. For the CDR3, the sequence is CASSLRDRGLTALHF. The nucleotides read TGTGCCAGCAGTTTGAGGGACAGGGGTTTGACGGCCCTCCACTTT.